Below, 31 T cell receptor beta chains from the same sample are listed, as sequenced in a study of blood T cell repertoires in COVID-19. The repertoire was sequenced with immunoSEQ multiplex PCR; TCRdb's copy has only in-frame clones and lacks some. The sample records roughly 290,000 clones, 70% to 90% being singletons. Material: peripheral blood. Receptors were obtained from a human donor with COVID-19, enrolled during active disease. The donor label of this sample is uncertain.

V usage is TRBV9 and J usage is TRBJ2-3; D is undetermined. V was trimmed by 3 bases and J by 0 bases, leaving 11 bases between them. The germline CDR1 and CDR2 sequences are SGDLS and YYNGEE. The CDR3 contains 15 residues. The CDR3 sequence: CASSAHSPSTDTQYF. CDR3 sequence (DNA): TGTGCCAGCAGCGCCCACAGCCCTAGCACAGATACGCAGTATTTT.

The chain combines TRBV5-1 with TRBJ2-1; D gene unclear. The CDR3 sequence is 13 residues long. Germline CDR1 is SGHRS and CDR2 is YFSETQ. V was cut by 0 bases and J by 7 bases, with 8 bases left in between. The CDR3 spells CASSLGYGNEQFF. In DNA, the CDR3 is TGCGCCAGCAGCTTGGGCTACGGGAATGAGCAGTTCTTC. Drawing the rest from reference TRBV5-1 and TRBJ2-1, the complete variable domain is KAGVTQTPRYLIKTRGQQVTLSCSPISGHRSVSWYQQTPGQGLQFLFEYFSETQRNKGNFPGRFSGRQFSNSRSEMNVSTLELGDSALYLCASSLGYGNEQFFGPGTRLTVL.

The chain employs TRBV19 and TRBJ2-5; a weak D match, TRBD1 (7 bases). Trimming pared 8 bases from V and 2 bases from J, leaving 12 bases between. The germline CDR1 and CDR2 sequences are LNHDA and SQIVND (reference sequence). This CDR3 has 13 amino acids. CDR3 DNA sequence: TGTGCCAGTCGCGCAGGGGGGCAAGAGACCCAGTACTTC. It encodes CASRAGGQETQYF. Variable domain in full (rest from reference TRBV19 and TRBJ2-5): DGGITQSPKYLFRKEGQNVTLSCEQNLNHDAMYWYRQDPGQGLRLIYYSQIVNDFQKGDIAEGYSVSREKKESFPLTVTSAQKNPTAFYLCASRAGGQETQYFGPGTRLLVL.

This clone has a single count. V usage is TRBV7-3 and J usage is TRBJ2-3; 9 nucleotides match TRBD2. V gave up 4 bases and J gave up 3 bases; unmatched junction bases: 11. Germline V gene lookup returns CDR1 SGHTA and CDR2 FQGTGA. This CDR3 has 17 amino acids. DNA for the CDR3: TGTGCCAGCAGCTCCTCTGGGGCGGGAGGGCCAACAGATACGCAGTATTTT. Its protein is CASSSSGAGGPTDTQYF.

V is TRBV7-3 and J is TRBJ2-5; TRBD2 matches at 8 bases. The germline V gene encodes CDR1 SGHTA and CDR2 FQGTGA. The CDR3 length is 15 residues. Trimming cost V 2 bases and J 4 bases; bases outside gene matches: 6. The CDR3 loop is CASSLQAGVRETQYF. CDR3 coding DNA: TGTGCCAGCAGCTTACAAGCGGGAGTACGAGAGACCCAGTACTTC.

This clone has more than one count but fewer than ten. The V gene is TRBV18, the J gene TRBJ2-1; 11 bases are shared with TRBD2. The CDR3 covers 16 residues. Germline loops: CDR1 KGHSH, CDR2 LQKENI. J gave up 8 bases and V 1 base, and 7 bases lay outside the gene matches. This CDR3 reads CASSPRQTSGIDEQFF. CDR3 bases: TGTGCCAGCTCACCACGTCAGACTAGCGGGATCGATGAGCAGTTCTTC. Full variable domain (missing parts from reference TRBV18 and TRBJ2-1): NAGVMQNPRHLVRRRGQEARLRCSPMKGHSHVYWYRQLPEEGLKFMVYLQKENIIDESGMPKERFSAEFPKEGPSILRIQQVVRGDSAAYFCASSPRQTSGIDEQFFGPGTRLTVL.

This clone was counted once. The chain couples TRBV19 to TRBJ2-3; possibly TRBD2 for D (6 bases). Germline loops: CDR1 LNHDA, CDR2 SQIVND (reference sequence). The CDR3 extends over 15 amino acids. Trimming left V 4 bases short and J 3 bases short, with 14 bases between. The CDR3 loop reads CASSRSGEGTDTQYF. CDR3 nucleotide sequence: TGTGCCAGTAGTAGGTCGGGAGAGGGGACAGATACGCAGTATTTT.

The V call is TRBV5-1, the J call TRBJ1-4; D is uncertain. Trimming shortened V by 2 bases and J by 1 base, and 12 bases separated the two germline ends. CDR3 length: 16 amino acids. Germline CDR1 SGHRS, CDR2 YFSETQ. The CDR3 spells CASSFQAGGTNEKLFF. For the CDR3, the DNA is TGCGCCAGCAGCTTTCAGGCAGGAGGAACTAATGAAAAACTGTTTTTT.

As to this clone: Compared with germline, one end of the junction differs, possibly owing to a read error. The rearrangement uses TRBV28 and TRBJ1-4; D not resolved. The CDR3 has 16 amino acids. Germline values: CDR1 MDHEN, CDR2 SYDVKM. This chain's CDR3 is CATSERLSGTNEKLFF. Written as DNA, the CDR3 is TGTGCCACCAGTGAGCGCTTATCTGGGACTAATGAAAAACTGTTTTTT. Full variable domain (missing parts from reference TRBV28 and TRBJ1-4): DVKVTQSSRYLVKRTGEKVFLECVQDMDHENMFWYRQDPGLGLRLIYFSYDVKMKEKGDIPEGYSVSREKKERFSLILESASTNQTSMYLCATSERLSGTNEKLFFGSGTQLSVL.

This clone was found a few times. The rearrangement uses TRBV3-1 (or the pseudogene TRBV3-2) and TRBJ1-3; TRBD1 is a possible D gene (5 bases). Germline V lookup: CDR1 LGHDT, CDR2 YNNKEL (reference sequence). The CDR3 is 18 residues long. With 4 bases removed from V and 1 base from J, the gap between germline ends came to 20 bases. The CDR3 DNA reads TGTGCCAGCAGCCGGGGCAGGGTAGGCCTCGGATCTGGAAACACCATATATTTT. This codes for CASSRGRVGLGSGNTIYF.

The J gene is TRBJ1-2, the V gene TRBV7-2; no definite D call. The V and J ends lost 1 base and 4 bases respectively, with 7 bases between them. This CDR3 has 13 amino acids. Germline assignment: CDR1 SGHTA and CDR2 FQGNSA. The CDR3 nucleotides read TGTGCCAGCAGCTTAGTGGGAGTCTATGGCTACACCTTC. Amino acids: CASSLVGVYGYTF.

This clone was found once. V is TRBV28 and J is TRBJ2-7; D is possibly TRBD1 (5 bases). V dropped 4 bases and J dropped 7 bases, with 17 bases sitting between them. Germline V lookup: CDR1 MDHEN, CDR2 SYDVKM. The CDR3 runs to 14 residues. Here the CDR3 reads CASSSAGKVGEQYF. The CDR3 DNA is TGTGCCAGCAGTTCGGCAGGGAAAGTCGGTGAGCAGTACTTC.

This chain joins TRBV28 and TRBJ2-7; TRBD1 might be the D (6 bases). Germline V lookup: CDR1 MDHEN, CDR2 SYDVKM. This CDR3 contains 15 residues. V lost 5 bases to trimming and J lost 6 bases, with 20 bases between them. CDR3 DNA: TGTGCCAGCAGTCGCCCGGGACATGTAACGGCCGAGCAGTACTTC. Protein: CASSRPGHVTAEQYF.

This sequence joins TRBV7-2 and TRBJ1-5; D call uncertain. CDR1 and CDR2 (germline): SGHTA, FQGNSA. V lost 5 bases and J lost 1, with 12 bases in between. CDR3 length: 15 amino acids. The CDR3 is CASSLREMSNQPQHF. CDR3 nucleotide sequence: TGTGCCAGCAGCCTAAGAGAAATGAGCAATCAGCCCCAGCATTTT.

The J gene is TRBJ2-1, the V gene TRBV3-1 (or the pseudogene TRBV3-2); 16 nucleotides align to TRBD2. This CDR3 has 18 residues. J was trimmed by 6 bases and V by 1 base; bases with no gene match: 6. The germline gives CDR1 LGHDT, CDR2 YNNKEL (reference sequence). The CDR3 loop is CASSQAGTSGRVSNEQFF. CDR3 bases: TGTGCCAGCAGCCAAGCCGGGACTAGCGGGAGGGTCAGCAATGAGCAGTTCTTC.

The V call is TRBV1, the J call TRBJ2-7; the table's TRBD2 call for D was not verified on the DNA. TRBV1 is described as a pseudogene. The CDR3 is 17 amino acids. CDR3 sequence (DNA): TGCACCAGCAGCCAAGATCGCGCGAGGGGGGGTCCCTACGAGCAGTACTTC. Translation gives CTSSQDRARGGPYEQYF.

A word on this clone: Other DNA variants within this sample encode the same CDR3. J is TRBJ1-1 and V is TRBV5-1; 8 positions agree with TRBD1. In germline, CDR1 is SGHRS, CDR2 YFSETQ. The CDR3 is 14 amino acids. J lost 1 base, V lost 1 base, and 0 bases had no gene match. CDR3 loop: CASSLTGGNTEAFF. The CDR3 DNA reads TGCGCCAGCAGCTTGACAGGGGGGAACACTGAAGCTTTCTTT.

The CDR3, as DNA: TGTGCCAGTAGTATCTCGGGCAGGGGGGATGGCTACACCTTC. It yields the protein CASSISGRGDGYTF. The V gene is TRBV19, the J gene TRBJ1-2; 7 nucleotides match TRBD1. The trim removed 3 bases at V and 6 bases at J, leaving 7 bases unmatched. CDR3 size: 14 residues. Germline lookup yields CDR1 LNHDA and CDR2 SQIVND (reference sequence).

This clone was seen only a few times. The chain links TRBV28 to TRBJ1-6; 9 bases agree with TRBD1. This CDR3 spans 13 amino acids. J was trimmed by 15 bases and V by 6 bases; bases with no gene match: 9. The germline V gene has CDR1 MDHEN and CDR2 SYDVKM. CDR3 DNA: TGTGCCAGCAGCACGGGACAGGGTCTTCACCTCCACTTT. Its translation is CASSTGQGLHLHF. The whole variable domain, filled in from reference TRBV28 and TRBJ1-6, reads DVKVTQSSRYLVKRTGEKVFLECVQDMDHENMFWYRQDPGLGLRLIYFSYDVKMKEKGDIPEGYSVSREKKERFSLILESASTNQTSMYLCASSTGQGLHLHFGNGTRLTVT.

This clone was observed a single time. The sample contains more than one DNA sequence encoding this CDR3. The rearrangement uses TRBV12-3 or TRBV12-4 and TRBJ2-5; 7 bases are shared with TRBD2. CDR3 size: 13 residues. The V segment lost 3 bases and the J segment 2 bases; nucleotides outside the gene matches: 0. CDR3 DNA: TGTGCCAGCAGTTTGGGGGGGCAAGAGACCCAGTACTTC. Amino acids: CASSLGGQETQYF.

The chain employs TRBV19 and TRBJ2-3; 11 nucleotides line up with TRBD1. There are 15 residues in the CDR3. CDR1 and CDR2 from the germline V gene are LNHDA and SQIVND (reference sequence). V gave up 4 bases and J gave up 5 bases; unmatched junction bases: 5. CDR3 nucleotides: TGTGCCAGTAGTAGCTCCGGGACAGGGGGAGATACGCAGTATTTT. This gives the protein CASSSSGTGGDTQYF.

The V gene is TRBV5-1, the J gene TRBJ1-1; 7 bases are a match to TRBD1. The CDR3 is 14 amino acids. The germline gives CDR1 SGHRS, CDR2 YFSETQ. V shed 4 bases, J shed 4 bases, and the junction held 7 bases outside the gene matches. The CDR3 spells CASSQRQGRTEAFF. CDR3 nucleotide sequence: TGCGCCAGCAGCCAAAGACAGGGACGCACTGAAGCTTTCTTT.

The J gene is TRBJ2-5, the V gene TRBV21-1; no check of the table's D call, TRBD2, against the DNA was made. TRBV21-1 is shown as a pseudogene. CDR3 length equals 17 residues. The CDR3 nucleotides are TGTGCCAGCAGCAAAGCGGGGGGGCCGAACCCCAGGGAGACCCAGTACTTC. Its protein is CASSKAGGPNPRETQYF.

The chain joins TRBV5-8 to TRBJ2-5; D remains ambiguous. Trimming took off 0 bases at V and 2 bases at J, with 8 bases between the two ends. Looked up from germline, CDR1 is SGHTS and CDR2 is YDEGEE. The CDR3 has 14 residues. The CDR3 DNA follows: TGTGCCAGCAGCTTGGGGCGGCTTCAAGAGACCCAGTACTTC. This sequence encodes CASSLGRLQETQYF.

The V gene is TRBV5-1, the J gene TRBJ2-2; tentative D call: TRBD2 (5 bases). Germline-derived CDR1 and CDR2 are SGHRS and YFSETQ. CDR3 size: 14 residues. Trimming stripped 2 bases from V and 6 bases from J, with 11 bases between. CDR3 nucleotide sequence: TGCGCCAGCAGCTTTCAGTGGGAGTCCGGGGAGCTGTTTTTT. Translating it yields CASSFQWESGELFF. The full variable domain, completed using reference TRBV5-1 and TRBJ2-2, is KAGVTQTPRYLIKTRGQQVTLSCSPISGHRSVSWYQQTPGQGLQFLFEYFSETQRNKGNFPGRFSGRQFSNSRSEMNVSTLELGDSALYLCASSFQWESGELFFGEGSRLTVL.

In its sample, this clone was seen once. This chain joins TRBV7-9 and TRBJ2-2; 9 nucleotides align to TRBD1. Germline-derived CDR1 and CDR2 are SEHNR and FQNEAQ (reference sequence). J lost 8 bases, V lost 5 bases, and 12 bases had no gene match. This CDR3 has 16 residues. This CDR3 is CASSPGQGRGRGELFF. The CDR3 DNA reads as TGTGCCAGCAGCCCTGGACAGGGGCGAGGACGGGGGGAGCTGTTTTTT. Full variable domain (outside the CDR3, taken from reference TRBV7-9 and TRBJ2-2): DTGVSQNPRHKITKRGQNVTFRCDPISEHNRLYWYRQTLGQGPEFLTYFQNEAQLEKSRLLSDRFSAERPKGSFSTLEIQRTEQGDSAMYLCASSPGQGRGRGELFFGEGSRLTVL.

This chain connects TRBV7-3 to TRBJ2-1, with TRBD2 matching 7 bases. CDR3 length: 17 residues. Germline V CDR1 and CDR2: SGHTA, FQGTGA. V gave up 2 bases and J gave up 1 base; unmatched junction bases: 8. The CDR3 bases are TGTGCCAGCAGCTTAGCAGGCGGGAGCGTATCCTACAATGAGCAGTTCTTC. Translating gives CASSLAGGSVSYNEQFF.

V is TRBV6-5 and J is TRBJ1-1; possible D gene TRBD1, 5 bases. CDR1 is MNHEY, CDR2 SVGAGI, per germline. The V end was cut by 5 bases, the J end by 3 bases, with 16 bases between. This CDR3 has 15 amino acids. The CDR3 protein is CASSRQSRAHTEAFF. CDR3 nucleotides: TGTGCCAGCAGTCGACAGTCCCGTGCCCACACTGAAGCTTTCTTT.

This chain joins TRBV28 and TRBJ1-4, with no clear D. CDR3 length: 14 residues. CDR1 and CDR2 (germline): MDHEN, SYDVKM. The V end was cut by 1 base, the J end by 4 bases, with 7 bases between. The CDR3 loop is CASSLSGFNEKLFF. CDR3 DNA sequence: TGTGCCAGCAGTTTATCGGGGTTTAATGAAAAACTGTTTTTT.

The chain has TRBV7-9 and TRBJ1-1, with 9 bases aligning to TRBD1. Unmatched junction bases numbered 2, after V lost 3 bases and J lost 3 bases. The CDR3 runs 14 residues. The germline V gene has CDR1 SEHNR and CDR2 FQNEAQ (reference sequence). The CDR3 region is CASSFRDRDTEAFF. CDR3 DNA sequence: TGTGCCAGCAGCTTCCGGGACAGGGACACTGAAGCTTTCTTT.

The chain employs TRBV28 and TRBJ1-1, with D hard to call. The CDR3 runs to 16 residues. CDR1 and CDR2 from the germline V gene are MDHEN and SYDVKM. V was clipped by 7 bases and J by 7 bases, with 25 bases between them. The CDR3 is CASKLASGVGRYEAFF. The CDR3 DNA is TGTGCCAGCAAGCTAGCCTCCGGGGTAGGAAGGTATGAAGCTTTCTTT.